One sample yielded the 29 T cell receptor beta chains listed below, sequenced in a study of CD8 T cells in Susac syndrome. The RNA input was roughly 0.45 to 1 ug, and it was reverse transcribed with random hexamers. MiXCR was run by TCRdb on the immunoSEQ multiplex PCR reads, yielding one entry per CDR3 protein. The sample contains roughly 200,000 distinct CDR3 sequences, about 94% of which appear only once. The sequenced sample consisted of CD4+ T cells from PBMCs. These receptors all come from a human donor in good health.

The V gene is TRBV5-6, the J gene TRBJ2-5; the D gene is possibly TRBD2 (5 bases). Germline V gene data show CDR1 as SGHDT and CDR2 as YYEEEE. Trimming left V 2 bases short and J 5 bases short, with 10 bases between. The CDR3 loop spans 13 amino acids. In DNA, the CDR3 is TGTGCCAGCAGCTTTGAACAGCGGGAGACCCAGTACTTC. Amino acids: CASSFEQRETQYF. The complete variable domain, with remaining parts taken from reference TRBV5-6 and TRBJ2-5, reads DAGVTQSPTHLIKTRGQQVTLRCSPKSGHDTVSWYQQALGQGPQFIFQYYEEEERQRGNFPDRFSGHQFPNYSSELNVNALLLGDSALYLCASSFEQRETQYFGPGTRLLVL.

The chain is built from TRBV16 and TRBJ1-2; 8 nucleotides line up with TRBD1. After removal of 4 bases from V and 8 bases from J, the junction contained 12 bases not matched to a gene. The CDR3 totals 15 residues. Germline lookup yields CDR1 KGHSY and CDR2 FQNENV. The CDR3 sequence is CASSRSPGTGEGYTF. The CDR3 coding sequence is TGTGCCAGCAGCCGATCCCCGGGGACAGGAGAAGGCTACACCTTC.

This clonotype was found once. The genes are TRBV9 and TRBJ1-5; D remains unclear. The CDR3 contains 13 residues. Germline loops: CDR1 SGDLS, CDR2 YYNGEE. Trimming pared 0 bases from V and 7 bases from J, leaving 8 bases between. The CDR3 DNA reads TGTGCCAGCAGCGTAGTGGGATGGCAGCCCCAGCATTTT. Amino acid sequence: CASSVVGWQPQHF.

The DNA for the CDR3 is TGTGCCACCCGACTGTCGACCTCCTACAATGAGCAGTTCTTC. This codes for CATRLSTSYNEQFF. This chain links TRBV27 with TRBJ2-1; no definite D call. Trimming took 10 bases from V and 0 from J, leaving 13 bases between them. The germline V gene has CDR1 MNHEY and CDR2 SMNVEV (reference sequence). The CDR3 runs 14 residues.

This chain connects TRBV29-1 to TRBJ1-2; the D is unclear. V lost 8 bases and J lost 8, with 18 bases in between. Germline values: CDR1 SQVTM, CDR2 ANQGSEA. This CDR3 has 12 amino acids. CDR3 coding DNA: TGCAGCTCCCAGACCAGTCAGGAGGGCTACACCTTC. Translation gives CSSQTSQEGYTF.

The genes are TRBV29-1 and TRBJ2-5; 11 nucleotides line up with TRBD2. This CDR3 contains 12 residues. V lost 7 bases, J lost 4 bases, and 2 bases stayed unmatched. Germline CDR1 is SQVTM and CDR2 is ANQGSEA. CDR3 DNA: TGCAGCGCTGGGACTAGCGGAGAGACCCAGTACTTC. Translation gives CSAGTSGETQYF.

V and J are TRBV29-1 and TRBJ2-2; no clear D. Germline V gene data show CDR1 as SQVTM and CDR2 as ANQGSEA. The V gene lost 1 base and the J gene lost 6 bases, with 6 bases spanning the gap. CDR3 length equals 12 residues. Here the CDR3 DNA reads TGCAGCGTTGAAGTCCGTTCCGGGGAGCTGTTTTTT. This codes for CSVEVRSGELFF.

This chain uses TRBV24-1 with TRBJ1-2; D unclear. Trimming took 3 bases from V and 6 from J, leaving 7 bases between them. The CDR3 has 12 residues. Per the germline V gene, CDR1 is KGHDR and CDR2 is SFDVKD. CDR3 sequence (DNA): TGTGCCACCAGTGATCCCCGAGATGGCTACACCTTC. It specifies CATSDPRDGYTF.

V gene TRBV3-1 combines with J gene TRBJ2-7; possibly TRBD1 for D (5 bases). This CDR3 region has 14 residues. Germline CDR1 is LGHDT and CDR2 is YNNKEL (reference sequence). V was shortened by 9 bases and J by 3 bases, with 18 bases between the two germline ends. DNA for the CDR3: TGTGCCAGAACCTTTGAAGACAGCTGCTACGAGCAGTACTTC. This gives the protein CARTFEDSCYEQYF.

The rearrangement uses TRBV5-1 and TRBJ2-1, with a tentative D call TRBD2 (5 bases). The V end lost 4 bases, the J end lost 7 bases, and 9 bases lay between the germline ends. In germline, CDR1 is SGHRS, CDR2 YFSETQ. The CDR3 runs 12 residues. CDR3 nucleotide sequence: TGCGCCAGCAGCACGGGAAGAAATGAGCAGTTCTTC. Its translation: CASSTGRNEQFF. The full variable domain, its missing parts supplied by reference TRBV5-1 and TRBJ2-1, is KAGVTQTPRYLIKTRGQQVTLSCSPISGHRSVSWYQQTPGQGLQFLFEYFSETQRNKGNFPGRFSGRQFSNSRSEMNVSTLELGDSALYLCASSTGRNEQFFGPGTRLTVL.

This clonotype occurred a few times. The chain combines TRBV7-2 with TRBJ2-5; 7 bases agree with TRBD1. V gave up 6 bases and J gave up 5 bases; unmatched junction bases: 12. CDR1 is SGHTA, CDR2 FQGNSA, per germline. This CDR3 has 15 residues. The CDR3 reads CASRPSAIRGETQYF. In DNA, the CDR3 is TGTGCCAGCAGACCTTCTGCCATCAGGGGGGAGACCCAGTACTTC. The whole variable domain, filled in from reference TRBV7-2 and TRBJ2-5, reads GAGVSQSPSNKVTEKGKDVELRCDPISGHTALYWYRQSLGQGLEFLIYFQGNSAPDKSGLPSDRFSAERTGGSVSTLTIQRTQQEDSAVYLCASRPSAIRGETQYFGPGTRLLVL.

The chain combines TRBV5-1 with TRBJ2-3; 9 nucleotides align to TRBD1. This CDR3 contains 16 residues. The V segment lost 4 bases and the J segment 3 bases; nucleotides outside the gene matches: 9. The germline V gene has CDR1 SGHRS and CDR2 YFSETQ. CDR3 sequence (DNA): TGCGCCAGCAGCGAGACAGGGGGAGTATTGACAGATACGCAGTATTTT. Protein product: CASSETGGVLTDTQYF.

The chain has TRBV29-1 and TRBJ2-5; weak D call: TRBD2 (6 bases). V was trimmed by 1 base and J by 7 bases, leaving 7 bases between them. The CDR3 has 11 amino acids. The germline V gene has CDR1 SQVTM and CDR2 ANQGSEA. CDR3 sequence reads: CSVEGGMTQYF. In DNA form, the CDR3 reads TGCAGCGTTGAAGGCGGGATGACCCAGTACTTC.

This clonotype appeared once. The chain carries TRBV24-1 and TRBJ2-2; 11 bases agree with TRBD2. The CDR3 sequence is 14 residues long. V was clipped by 6 bases and J by 5 bases; unmatched bases: 1. The germline V gene has CDR1 KGHDR and CDR2 SFDVKD. CDR3 loop: CATSPSGRTGELFF. CDR3 coding DNA: TGTGCCACCAGTCCTAGCGGGAGGACCGGGGAGCTGTTTTTT.

The chain combines TRBV12-3 or TRBV12-4 with TRBJ2-2; D ambiguous. The V end lost 8 bases, the J end lost 7 bases, and 11 bases lay between the germline ends. This CDR3 is 12 amino acids long. In nucleotides, the CDR3 is TGTGCCAGCCGACTTCACGGCGGGGAGCTGTTTTTT. It encodes CASRLHGGELFF.

The genes are TRBV6-5 and TRBJ2-6; no firm D call. Germline loops: CDR1 MNHEY, CDR2 SVGAGI. With 4 bases removed from V and 1 base from J, the gap between germline ends came to 11 bases. This CDR3 has 16 amino acids. In nucleotides, the CDR3 is TGTGCCAGCAGTTCGGGCTCCATTTCTGGGGCCAACGTCCTGACTTTC. Protein sequence: CASSSGSISGANVLTF.

The chain employs TRBV11-3 and TRBJ2-1; unclear D gene. This CDR3 spans 12 amino acids. Trimming shortened V by 1 base and J by 13 bases, and 11 bases separated the two germline ends. Germline V gene sequence: CDR1 SGHNT, CDR2 YENEEA. The CDR3 DNA sequence: TGTGCCAGCAGCTTAGGTCTTTCTTCCCAGTTCTTC. Its protein product is CASSLGLSSQFF.

V usage is TRBV30 and J usage is TRBJ1-2, with D tentatively TRBD1 (5 bases). The CDR3 spans 15 residues. Germline values: CDR1 GTSNPN, CDR2 SVGIG (reference sequence). V was pared by 4 bases and J by 4 bases, with 19 bases between. In DNA form, the CDR3 reads TGTGCCTGGAATCCGGCAGGGCGACCCCTCTATGGCTACACCTTC. This sequence encodes CAWNPAGRPLYGYTF. The whole variable domain, remainder taken from reference TRBV30 and TRBJ1-2, is SQTIHQWPATLVQPVGSPLSLECTVEGTSNPNLYWYRQAAGRGLQLLFYSVGIGQISSEVPQNLSASRPQDRQFILSSKKLLLSDSGFYLCAWNPAGRPLYGYTFGSGTRLTVV.

CDR3 loop: CASSHPGLAGRRYEQYF. The DNA of the CDR3 is TGTGCCAGCAGCCATCCGGGACTAGCGGGCCGACGATACGAGCAGTACTTC. The J gene is TRBJ2-7, the V gene TRBV14, with 12 nucleotides matching TRBD2. Per the germline V gene, CDR1 is SGHDN and CDR2 is FVKESK. The CDR3 loop spans 17 amino acids. With 3 bases clipped from V and 4 bases from J, the junction kept 10 bases outside the gene matches.

The V and J genes are TRBV19 and TRBJ2-3; 10 nucleotides agree with TRBD2. This CDR3 is 17 amino acids long. The germline V gene has CDR1 LNHDA and CDR2 SQIVND (reference sequence). V gave up 0 bases and J gave up 2 bases; unmatched junction bases: 5. The CDR3 sequence: CASSIDRTSGDTDTQYF. The CDR3 DNA reads as TGTGCCAGTAGTATAGACCGTACTAGCGGGGACACAGATACGCAGTATTTT.

The chain recombines TRBV29-1 with TRBJ2-7; 10 bases map to TRBD1. J lost 4 bases, V lost 6 bases, and 6 bases had no gene match. This CDR3 has 13 amino acids. Germline assignment: CDR1 SQVTM and CDR2 ANQGSEA. The CDR3 sequence: CSVRDRGLYEQYF. CDR3 DNA sequence: TGCAGCGTCCGGGACAGGGGTCTGTACGAGCAGTACTTC.

The chain couples TRBV23-1 to TRBJ2-6; D remains unclear. TRBV23-1 is filed as an ORF, its function uncertain. The V end lost 3 bases, the J end lost 2 bases, and 5 bases lay between the germline ends. This CDR3 has 14 amino acids. The CDR3 sequence: CASSHCAGANVLTF. The CDR3 DNA sequence: TGCGCCAGCAGTCACTGCGCTGGGGCCAACGTCCTGACTTTC.

V gene TRBV7-2 combines with J gene TRBJ1-1; D is ambiguous. V shed 5 bases and J shed 10 bases, with 11 bases lying between them. The CDR3 runs to 11 residues. Germline values: CDR1 SGHTA, CDR2 FQGNSA. CDR3 bases: TGTGCCAGCAGCCAGTCCCCGGTAGCTTTCTTT. This sequence encodes CASSQSPVAFF.

The chain employs TRBV5-4 and TRBJ2-7; D may match TRBD1 or TRBD2 (6 bases each). This CDR3 has 14 amino acids. V was trimmed by 6 bases and J by 1 base, leaving 14 bases between them. CDR1 SGHNT and CDR2 YYREEE come from the germline V gene (reference sequence). The CDR3 DNA follows: TGTGCCAGCAATGTACGGGGGCATTCCTACGAGCAGTACTTC. It yields the protein CASNVRGHSYEQYF.

CDR3: CASSAGGRAETQYF. The CDR3 DNA is TGTGCCAGCAGCGCGGGCGGCCGGGCTGAGACCCAGTACTTC. This chain joins TRBV7-6 and TRBJ2-5; possibly TRBD2 for D (5 bases). Germline lookup yields CDR1 SGHVS and CDR2 FNYEAQ. This CDR3 contains 14 residues. V lost 5 bases to trimming and J lost 5 bases, with 15 bases between them.

The genes are TRBV5-6 and TRBJ1-1, with unresolved D. Looked up from germline, CDR1 is SGHDT and CDR2 is YYEEEE. V lost 1 base, J lost 2 bases, and 9 bases lay in between. The CDR3 is made up of 14 amino acids. The CDR3 sequence is CASSLSNSNTEAFF. CDR3 coding DNA: TGTGCCAGCAGCTTGAGTAACAGTAACACTGAAGCTTTCTTT.

The chain uses TRBV15 and TRBJ2-7; D call uncertain. CDR3 length: 13 amino acids. The V and J ends lost 1 base and 3 bases respectively, with 7 bases between them. Germline V CDR1 and CDR2: LNHNV, YYDKDF (reference sequence). The CDR3 is CATSRAAGYEQYF. CDR3 DNA sequence: TGTGCCACCAGCAGAGCGGCAGGCTACGAGCAGTACTTC.

The chain joins TRBV28 to TRBJ1-5, with D tentatively TRBD1 (5 bases). The CDR3 sequence is 15 residues long. Germline CDR1 is MDHEN and CDR2 is SYDVKM. V lost 6 bases, J lost 9 bases, and 21 bases lay in between. CDR3 DNA sequence: TGTGCCAGCAGACTCCCCGGGACTAGCTCTTCGCCCCAGCATTTT. Its protein product is CASRLPGTSSSPQHF.

The chain combines TRBV7-2 with TRBJ1-5; the D gene is possibly TRBD1 (5 bases). The CDR3 has 15 residues. Trimming pared 5 bases from V and 2 bases from J, leaving 13 bases between. Per the germline V gene, CDR1 is SGHTA and CDR2 is FQGNSA. The CDR3 loop is CASSRNGGGNQPQHF. The CDR3 DNA follows: TGTGCCAGCAGCCGAAACGGAGGGGGCAATCAGCCCCAGCATTTT.